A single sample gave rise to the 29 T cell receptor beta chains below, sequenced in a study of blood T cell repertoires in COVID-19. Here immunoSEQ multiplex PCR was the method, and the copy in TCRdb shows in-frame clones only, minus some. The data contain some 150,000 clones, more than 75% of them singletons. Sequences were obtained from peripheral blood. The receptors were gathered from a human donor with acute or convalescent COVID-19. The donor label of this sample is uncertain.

The CDR3, as DNA: TGTGCCAGCAGCTTTTCCGGGACAGGGTATGGCTACACCTTC. This translates into CASSFSGTGYGYTF. The V call is TRBV14, the J call TRBJ1-2; 9 bases are shared with TRBD1. Germline CDR1 reads SGHDN; CDR2 reads FVKESK. The CDR3 loop spans 14 amino acids. V gave up 5 bases and J gave up 5 bases; unmatched junction bases: 6.

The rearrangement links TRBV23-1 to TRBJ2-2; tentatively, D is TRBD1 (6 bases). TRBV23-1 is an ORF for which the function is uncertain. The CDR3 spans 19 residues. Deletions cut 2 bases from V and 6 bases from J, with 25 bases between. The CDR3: CASSQPKNHSGAQAGELFF. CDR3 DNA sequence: TGCGCCAGCAGTCAACCAAAGAATCACTCAGGGGCTCAAGCCGGGGAGCTGTTTTTT.

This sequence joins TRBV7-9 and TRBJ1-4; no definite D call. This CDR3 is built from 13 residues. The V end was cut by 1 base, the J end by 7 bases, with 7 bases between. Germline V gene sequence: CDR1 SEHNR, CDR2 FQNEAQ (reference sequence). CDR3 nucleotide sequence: TGTGCCAGCAGCTTAGAACAGAGTGAAAAACTGTTTTTT. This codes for CASSLEQSEKLFF.

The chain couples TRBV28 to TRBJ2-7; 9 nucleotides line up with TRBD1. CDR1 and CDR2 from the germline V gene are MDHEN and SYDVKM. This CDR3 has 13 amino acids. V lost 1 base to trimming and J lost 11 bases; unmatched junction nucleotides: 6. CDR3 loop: CASSLSGTGSKYF. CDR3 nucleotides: TGTGCCAGCAGTTTATCCGGGACAGGGAGTAAGTACTTC.

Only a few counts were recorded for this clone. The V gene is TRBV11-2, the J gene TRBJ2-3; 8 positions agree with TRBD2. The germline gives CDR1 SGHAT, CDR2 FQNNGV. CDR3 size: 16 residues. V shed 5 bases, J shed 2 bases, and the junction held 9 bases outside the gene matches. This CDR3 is CASSPQGGGNTDTQYF. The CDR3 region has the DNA TGTGCCAGCAGCCCCCAGGGCGGGGGGAACACAGATACGCAGTATTTT.

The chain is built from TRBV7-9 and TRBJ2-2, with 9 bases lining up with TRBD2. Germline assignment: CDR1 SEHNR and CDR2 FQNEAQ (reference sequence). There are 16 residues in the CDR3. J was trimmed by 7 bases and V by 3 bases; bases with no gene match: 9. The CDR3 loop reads CASSFFSGRPGGELFF. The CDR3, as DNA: TGTGCCAGCAGCTTTTTCAGCGGGAGGCCGGGCGGGGAGCTGTTTTTT.

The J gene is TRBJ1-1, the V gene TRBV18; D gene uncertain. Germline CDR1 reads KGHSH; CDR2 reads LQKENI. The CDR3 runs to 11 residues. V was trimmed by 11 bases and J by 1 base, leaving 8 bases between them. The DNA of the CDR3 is TGTGCCGCGAGTGGGAACACTGAAGCTTTCTTT. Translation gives CAASGNTEAFF.

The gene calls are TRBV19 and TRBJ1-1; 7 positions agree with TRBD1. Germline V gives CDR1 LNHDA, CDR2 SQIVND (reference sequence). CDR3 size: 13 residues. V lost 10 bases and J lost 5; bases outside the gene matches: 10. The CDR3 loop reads CATTIRGRTEAFF. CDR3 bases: TGTGCCACCACGATCAGGGGGAGGACTGAAGCTTTCTTT.

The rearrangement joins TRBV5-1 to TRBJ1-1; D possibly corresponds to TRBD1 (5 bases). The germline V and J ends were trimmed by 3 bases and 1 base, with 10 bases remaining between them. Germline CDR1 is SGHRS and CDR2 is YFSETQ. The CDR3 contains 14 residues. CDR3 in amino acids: CASSSQGTNTEAFF. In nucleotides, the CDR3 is TGCGCCAGCAGCTCCCAGGGAACGAACACTGAAGCTTTCTTT. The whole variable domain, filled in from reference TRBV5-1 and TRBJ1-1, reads KAGVTQTPRYLIKTRGQQVTLSCSPISGHRSVSWYQQTPGQGLQFLFEYFSETQRNKGNFPGRFSGRQFSNSRSEMNVSTLELGDSALYLCASSSQGTNTEAFFGQGTRLTVV.

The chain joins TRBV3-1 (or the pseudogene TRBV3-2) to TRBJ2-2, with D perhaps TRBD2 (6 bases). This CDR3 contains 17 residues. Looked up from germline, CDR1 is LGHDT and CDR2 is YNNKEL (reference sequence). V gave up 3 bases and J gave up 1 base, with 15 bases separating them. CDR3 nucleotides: TGTGCCAGCAGCCATGAGGCGGGACTCGAGAACACCGGGGAGCTGTTTTTT. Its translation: CASSHEAGLENTGELFF.

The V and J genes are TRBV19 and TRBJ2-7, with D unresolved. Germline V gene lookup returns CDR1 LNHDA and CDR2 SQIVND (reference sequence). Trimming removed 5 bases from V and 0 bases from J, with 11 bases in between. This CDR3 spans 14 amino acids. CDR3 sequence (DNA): TGTGCCAGTAGTTCCGACACGTTCTCCTACGAGCAGTACTTC. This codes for CASSSDTFSYEQYF.

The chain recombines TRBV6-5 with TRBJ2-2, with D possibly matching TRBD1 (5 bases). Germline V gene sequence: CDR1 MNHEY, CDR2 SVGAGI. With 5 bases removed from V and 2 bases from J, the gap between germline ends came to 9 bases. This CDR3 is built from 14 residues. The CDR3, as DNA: TGTGCCAGCAGTCAGGGCCTCAACACCGGGGAGCTGTTTTTT. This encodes CASSQGLNTGELFF.

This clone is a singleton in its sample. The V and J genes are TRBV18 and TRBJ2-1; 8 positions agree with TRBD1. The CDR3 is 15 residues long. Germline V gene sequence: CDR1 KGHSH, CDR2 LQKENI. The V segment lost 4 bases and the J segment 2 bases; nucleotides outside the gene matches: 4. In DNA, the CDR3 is TGTGCCAGCTCACGAGGACAGGGACCCTACAATGAGCAGTTCTTC. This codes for CASSRGQGPYNEQFF.

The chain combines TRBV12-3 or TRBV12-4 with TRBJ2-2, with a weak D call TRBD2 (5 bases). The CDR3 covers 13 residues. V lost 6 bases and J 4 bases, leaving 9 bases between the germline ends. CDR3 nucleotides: TGTGCCAGCAGCCTCGGACTCACCGGGGAGCTGTTTTTT. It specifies CASSLGLTGELFF.

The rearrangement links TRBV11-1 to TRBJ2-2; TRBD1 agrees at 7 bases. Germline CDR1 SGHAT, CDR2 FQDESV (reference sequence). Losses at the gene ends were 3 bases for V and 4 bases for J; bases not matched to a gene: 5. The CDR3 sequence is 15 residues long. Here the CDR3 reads CASSFNGDSTGELFF. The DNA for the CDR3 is TGTGCCAGCAGCTTCAACGGGGACAGCACCGGGGAGCTGTTTTTT.

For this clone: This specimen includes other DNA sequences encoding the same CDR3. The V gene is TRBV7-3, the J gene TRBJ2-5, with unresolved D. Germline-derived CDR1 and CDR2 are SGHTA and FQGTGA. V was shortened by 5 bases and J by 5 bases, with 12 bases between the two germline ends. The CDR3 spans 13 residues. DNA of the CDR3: TGTGCCAGCAGCCCCGCTAGGTCTGAGACCCAGTACTTC. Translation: CASSPARSETQYF.

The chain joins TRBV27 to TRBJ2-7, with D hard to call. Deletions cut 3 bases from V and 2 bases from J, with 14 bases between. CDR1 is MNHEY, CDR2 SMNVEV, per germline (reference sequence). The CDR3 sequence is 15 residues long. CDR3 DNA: TGTGCCAGCAGTTTGTCCGGAGTAGGTACCTACGAGCAGTACTTC. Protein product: CASSLSGVGTYEQYF.

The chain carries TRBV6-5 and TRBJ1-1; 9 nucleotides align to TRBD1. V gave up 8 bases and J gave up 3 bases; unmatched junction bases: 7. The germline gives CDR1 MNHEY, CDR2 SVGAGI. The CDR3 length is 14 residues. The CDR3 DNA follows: TGTGCCAGCGGATCTTGGGACAGGGACACTGAAGCTTTCTTT. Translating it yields CASGSWDRDTEAFF.

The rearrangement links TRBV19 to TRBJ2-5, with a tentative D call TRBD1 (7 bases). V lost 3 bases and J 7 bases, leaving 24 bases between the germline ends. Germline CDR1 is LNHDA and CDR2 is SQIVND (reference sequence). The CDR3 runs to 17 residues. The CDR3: CASSISHSTGAGGTQYF. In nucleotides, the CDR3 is TGTGCCAGTAGTATCTCCCACTCAACAGGGGCCGGGGGGACCCAGTACTTC.

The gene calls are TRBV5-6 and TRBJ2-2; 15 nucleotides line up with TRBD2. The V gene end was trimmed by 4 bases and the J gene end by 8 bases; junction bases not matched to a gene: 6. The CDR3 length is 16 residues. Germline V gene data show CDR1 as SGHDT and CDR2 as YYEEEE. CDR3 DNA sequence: TGTGCCAGCAGCCCACGGACTAGCGGGAGGGAGGGGGAGCTGTTTTTT. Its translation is CASSPRTSGREGELFF.

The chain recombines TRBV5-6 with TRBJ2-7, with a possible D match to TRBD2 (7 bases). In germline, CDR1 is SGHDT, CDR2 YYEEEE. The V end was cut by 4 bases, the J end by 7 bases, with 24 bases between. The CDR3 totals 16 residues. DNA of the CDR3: TGTGCCAGCAGCGCCAGGGGCGGGGAGGGAGGTCGTGAGCAGTACGTC. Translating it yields CASSARGGEGGREQYV.

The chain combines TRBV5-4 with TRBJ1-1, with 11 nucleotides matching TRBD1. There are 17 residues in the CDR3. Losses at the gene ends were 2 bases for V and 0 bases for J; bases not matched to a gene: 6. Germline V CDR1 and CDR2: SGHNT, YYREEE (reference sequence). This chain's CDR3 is CASSLLDRGQVNTEAFF. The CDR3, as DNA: TGTGCCAGCAGCTTACTGGACAGGGGGCAGGTGAACACTGAAGCTTTCTTT. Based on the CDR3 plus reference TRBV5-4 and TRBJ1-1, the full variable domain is ETGVTQSPTHLIKTRGQQVTLRCSSQSGHNTVSWYQQALGQGPQFIFQYYREEENGRGNFPPRFSGLQFPNYSSELNVNALELDDSALYLCASSLLDRGQVNTEAFFGQGTRLTVV.

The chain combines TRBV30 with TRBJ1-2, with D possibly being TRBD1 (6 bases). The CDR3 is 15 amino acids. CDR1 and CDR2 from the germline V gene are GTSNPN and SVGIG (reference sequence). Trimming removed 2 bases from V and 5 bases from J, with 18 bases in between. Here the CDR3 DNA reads TGTGCCTGGAGTCGCCGGGACATGGGTTCGTATGGCTACACCTTC. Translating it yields CAWSRRDMGSYGYTF.

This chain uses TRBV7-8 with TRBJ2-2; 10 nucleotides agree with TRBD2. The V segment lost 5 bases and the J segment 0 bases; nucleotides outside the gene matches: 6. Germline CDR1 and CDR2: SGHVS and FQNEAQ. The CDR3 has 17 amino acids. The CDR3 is CASSPRTSGTNTGELFF. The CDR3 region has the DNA TGTGCCAGCAGCCCCCGGACTAGCGGAACGAACACCGGGGAGCTGTTTTTT.

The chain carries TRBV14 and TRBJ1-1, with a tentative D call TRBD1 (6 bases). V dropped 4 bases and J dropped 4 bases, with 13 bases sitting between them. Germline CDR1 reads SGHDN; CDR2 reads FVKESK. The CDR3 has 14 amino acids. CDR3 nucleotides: TGTGCCAGCAGCCCCCGGGGAGGGGGCACTGAAGCTTTCTTT. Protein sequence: CASSPRGGGTEAFF.

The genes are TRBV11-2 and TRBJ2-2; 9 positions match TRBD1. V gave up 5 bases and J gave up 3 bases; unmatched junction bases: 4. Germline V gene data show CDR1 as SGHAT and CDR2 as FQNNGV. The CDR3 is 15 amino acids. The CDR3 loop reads CASSKTGGDTGELFF. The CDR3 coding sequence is TGTGCCAGCAGCAAGACAGGGGGGGACACCGGGGAGCTGTTTTTT.

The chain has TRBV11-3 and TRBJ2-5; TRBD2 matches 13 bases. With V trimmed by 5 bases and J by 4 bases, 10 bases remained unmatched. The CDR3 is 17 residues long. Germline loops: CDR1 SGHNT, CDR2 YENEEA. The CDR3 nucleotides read TGTGCCAGCAGCCCCGGGACTAGCGGGACCCCCGGAGAGACCCAGTACTTC. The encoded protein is CASSPGTSGTPGETQYF.

The DNA of the CDR3 is TGTGCCAGCAGCTTAGAGGGGGGTTATTCACCCCTCCACTTT. Translated, it gives CASSLEGGYSPLHF. The J gene is TRBJ1-6, the V gene TRBV11-2, with a possible D match to TRBD1 (5 bases). CDR1 is SGHAT and CDR2 is FQNNGV in the germline V gene. The V end lost 0 bases, the J end lost 8 bases, and 8 bases lay between the germline ends. CDR3 length equals 14 residues. The whole variable domain, filled in from reference TRBV11-2 and TRBJ1-6, reads EAGVAQSPRYKIIEKRQSVAFWCNPISGHATLYWYQQILGQGPKLLIQFQNNGVVDDSQLPKDRFSAERLKGVDSTLKIQPAKLEDSAVYLCASSLEGGYSPLHFGNGTRLTVT.

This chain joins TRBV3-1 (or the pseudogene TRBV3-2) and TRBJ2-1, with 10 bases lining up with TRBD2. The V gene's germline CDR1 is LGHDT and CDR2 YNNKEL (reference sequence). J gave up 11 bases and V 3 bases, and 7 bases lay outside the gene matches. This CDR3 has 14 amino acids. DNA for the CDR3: TGTGCCAGCAGCCAGATGGGAACTAGCGGGAAGCAGTTCTTC. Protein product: CASSQMGTSGKQFF.